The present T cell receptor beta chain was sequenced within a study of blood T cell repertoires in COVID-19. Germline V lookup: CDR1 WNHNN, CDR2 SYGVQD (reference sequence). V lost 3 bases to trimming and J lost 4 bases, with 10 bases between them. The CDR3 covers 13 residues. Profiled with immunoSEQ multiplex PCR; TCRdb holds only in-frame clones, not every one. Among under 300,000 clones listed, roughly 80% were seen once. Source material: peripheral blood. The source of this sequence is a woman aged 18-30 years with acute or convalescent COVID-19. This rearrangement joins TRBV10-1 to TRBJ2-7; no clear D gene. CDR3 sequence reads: CASSDNMVYEQYF. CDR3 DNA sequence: TGCGCCAGCAGTGATAACATGGTTTACGAGCAGTACTTC.